The present entry profiles one TCR beta chain with its context. This clone was observed a single time. Its recognized antigen is unknown. Base qualities are not at hand, and no much larger clone is one base apart. The sample comes from a study of blood T cell repertoires in COVID-19 (dated by TCRdb to 2018 to 2021). Broadly, across the study: The collaborator samples originated in the United States, Italy and Spain and spanned the acute and convalescent phases of COVID-19. The material from the prospective study consisted of cDNA or gDNA derived from T cells, B-cell-depleted T cells, or PBMCs. The dataset comprised deeply sampled blood TCRbeta repertoires from subjects exposed to, actively infected with, or recovered from COVID-19. A freely available public database, intended as a resource for researchers studying the immune response to SARS-CoV-2, is where the repertoires were released. The samples were drawn from the first 160 participants of the ongoing ImmuneRACE study and from 950 to 1,500 subjects provided by 6 global collaborators. The sample metadata nearly always contained a de-identified subject ID, COVID-19 status, age in years and sex. Where HLA class I and class II types were available, the types were taken from metadata supplied by the sample provider, not from assay-based typing. Overall study outcomes, separate from this receptor: The amount of clinical and demographic metadata varied by source and participant and was provided uncurated.

Collaborating institutions collected whole blood in K2EDTA tubes following their own protocols. For TCRbeta analysis, collaborators shipped samples in one of three forms: frozen whole blood, isolated PBMCs, or DNA extracted from either of those sample types. TCRbeta CDR3 regions were amplified from genomic DNA by means of the immunoSEQ Assay, a bias-controlled multiplex PCR. Turning to the authors' computational methods: Within the assay, amplification of reference gene primers was used to estimate how many nucleated cells each sample contained. To quantify the absolute abundance of each unique TCRbeta CDR3 rearrangement, sequence reads were collapsed and filtered. For each sample, productive Simpson clonality was calculated as the square root of Simpson's diversity index across productive rearrangements. TCRdb took over this immuneACCESS table, retaining in-frame rearrangements with V and J assigned. Such tables are incomplete; in checked studies, under half of the missing clones stem from an unresolved V gene, and the remainder is unexplained. V and J calls and clone size are given by that table; D and trimming were obtained from the DNA. The sample table shows approximately 150,000 clones, and over 70% are seen once. The top ten clonotypes cover roughly 2% of the sample.

Measured from the cysteine to the phenylalanine, the CDR3 is 15 residues long. Only the CDR3 DNA stays, 45 bases, in frame from base 1. Looking up the germline V gene yields CDR1 SGHAT and CDR2 FQNNGV. V and J are truncated by 3 bases and 4 bases respectively, leaving an intervening sequence of 14 bases. The sequence links TRBV11-2 to TRBJ2-3, with the D gene too uncertain to name. Sequenced: peripheral blood. The TCR was taken from a woman in her fifties or sixties with acute or convalescent COVID-19. This receptor has the CDR3 CASSLRPIPADTQYF. The DNA is as follows: TGTGCCAGCAGCTTGCGGCCTATCCCCGCAGATACGCAGTATTTT.